This T cell receptor beta chain was captured by sequencing in a study of early T cells in non-severe SARS-CoV-2 infection. Study as a whole: The authors sequenced bulk RNA from unsorted whole blood, leaving chains unpaired. General observations from the study: Clonotype matching in VDJdb favored anti-spike CD8 responses and did not capture private and CD4 specificities.

This clonotype was detected a few times. Its antigen is undetermined. Attachment of unique molecular identifiers was made to individual cDNA molecules. TCRdb re-called the 5' RACE reads through MiXCR, storing one row per CDR3 protein. The profile shows 32,000 or so distinct CDR3 sequences, about 8.2% of them singletons. Trimming at V came to 4 bases and at J to 2 bases, leaving 3 bases not matched to a gene. CDR1 is SGHRS, CDR2 YFSETQ, per germline. The CDR3 is made up of 14 amino acids. The source of this sequence is an adult who was a healthcare worker with PCR-confirmed SARS-CoV-2 infection or an uninfected control (not recorded which). The chain has TRBV5-1 and TRBJ1-1; 9 bases are shared with TRBD1. Material: whole blood. CDR3 nucleotides: TGCGCCAGCAGCACGGGACAGGGCAACACTGAAGCTTTCTTT. Protein: CASSTGQGNTEAFF.